A single sample gave rise to the 28 T cell receptor beta chains below, sequenced in a study of cytomegalovirus exposure and HLA in healthy donors. The PCR made use of 60 Vbeta and 13 Jbeta primers. Data came from immunoSEQ multiplex PCR; TCRdb stores just in-frame clones and leaves some out. The sample consists of around 150,000 clones, 65% to 85% of them appearing once. The sequenced material came from PBMCs. These receptors came from a woman aged 25 to 39 in good health and CMV-seropositive.

The chain is built from TRBV12-5 and TRBJ1-3; D is perhaps TRBD1 (5 bases). V was pared by 3 bases and J by 4 bases, with 10 bases between. The CDR3 runs 14 residues. Looked up from germline, CDR1 is LGHNT and CDR2 is FRNRAP. The CDR3 loop reads CASGLGDPGNTIYF. CDR3 DNA: TGTGCTAGTGGTTTAGGGGATCCAGGAAACACCATATATTTT.

V is TRBV10-2 and J is TRBJ2-1, with 13 bases lining up with TRBD2. The CDR3 sequence is 17 residues long. J lost 2 bases, V lost 7 bases, and 8 bases had no gene match. From germline, CDR1 is WSHSY and CDR2 SAAADI. The CDR3 loop is CASKGLAGRGPYNEQFF. DNA for the CDR3: TGCGCCAGCAAGGGACTAGCGGGGAGAGGGCCCTACAATGAGCAGTTCTTC.

J is TRBJ2-7 and V is TRBV9, with 8 bases fitting TRBD2. V was pared by 2 bases and J by 0 bases, with 4 bases of the junction left unmatched. CDR1 and CDR2 (germline): SGDLS, YYNGEE. The CDR3 loop spans 15 amino acids. CDR3 DNA: TGTGCCAGCAGCGTTAGCGGGGTTAGCTCCTACGAGCAGTACTTC. Translated: CASSVSGVSSYEQYF. Supplemented by reference TRBV9 and TRBJ2-7, the full variable domain reads DSGVTQTPKHLITATGQRVTLRCSPRSGDLSVYWYQQSLDQGLQFLIQYYNGEERAKGNILERFSAQQFPDLHSELNLSSLELGDSALYFCASSVSGVSSYEQYFGPGTRLTVT.

This clone has only one observation. V and J are TRBV29-1 and TRBJ1-2; weak D call: TRBD1 (6 bases). In germline, CDR1 is SQVTM, CDR2 ANQGSEA. Trimming took 7 bases from V and 4 from J, leaving 16 bases between them. This CDR3 region has 13 residues. CDR3 DNA sequence: TGCAGCGCCCTGCGCAGGGGTCCCTATGGCTACACCTTC. The encoded protein is CSALRRGPYGYTF. Together with reference TRBV29-1 and TRBJ1-2, the CDR3 gives the full variable domain: SAVISQKPSRDICQRGTSLTIQCQVDSQVTMMFWYRQQPGQSLTLIATANQGSEATYESGFVIDKFPISRPNLTFSTLTVSNMSPEDSSIYLCSALRRGPYGYTFGSGTRLTVV.

Comment on this clone: Additional DNA sequences in this sample encode the identical CDR3. The chain links TRBV5-1 to TRBJ1-5, with unresolved D. Trimming left V 0 bases short and J 7 bases short, with 5 bases between. From germline, CDR1 is SGHRS and CDR2 YFSETQ. The CDR3 runs to 12 residues. CDR3 protein: CASSLAGQPQHF. CDR3 in DNA: TGCGCCAGCAGCTTGGCCGGGCAGCCCCAGCATTTT.

The chain uses TRBV11-1 and TRBJ2-3, with a tentative D call TRBD2 (6 bases). Germline V gene sequence: CDR1 SGHAT, CDR2 FQDESV (reference sequence). The V end was cut by 5 bases, the J end by 5 bases, with 20 bases between. This CDR3 comprises 16 residues. The CDR3 is CASSQSWSPGVDTQYF. In DNA form, the CDR3 reads TGTGCCAGCAGCCAGTCCTGGTCCCCGGGGGTAGATACGCAGTATTTT.

This sequence joins TRBV7-2 and TRBJ2-3, with TRBD2 identical over 10 bases. The CDR3 is made up of 15 amino acids. V was pared by 2 bases and J by 7 bases, with 6 bases of the junction left unmatched. The germline CDR1 and CDR2 sequences are SGHTA and FQGNSA. The CDR3 DNA sequence: TGTGCCAGCAGCTTAAAGCGGGGGGGCCCGTATACGCAGTATTTT. It translates to CASSLKRGGPYTQYF.

The rearrangement uses TRBV7-9 and TRBJ1-1, with D possibly TRBD1 on 6 matching bases. CDR1 is SEHNR, CDR2 FQNEAQ, per germline (reference sequence). Trimming pared 5 bases from V and 0 bases from J, leaving 13 bases between. The CDR3 covers 15 residues. Here the CDR3 reads CASSPYRAMNTEAFF. CDR3 sequence (DNA): TGTGCCAGCAGCCCCTACAGGGCTATGAACACTGAAGCTTTCTTT. Using reference TRBV7-9 and TRBJ1-1 for the parts outside the CDR3, the full variable domain is DTGVSQNPRHKITKRGQNVTFRCDPISEHNRLYWYRQTLGQGPEFLTYFQNEAQLEKSRLLSDRFSAERPKGSFSTLEIQRTEQGDSAMYLCASSPYRAMNTEAFFGQGTRLTVV.

The chain recombines TRBV11-2 with TRBJ1-2; no clear D gene. This CDR3 spans 16 amino acids. Trimming stripped 0 bases from V and 3 bases from J, with 14 bases between. Germline assignment: CDR1 SGHAT and CDR2 FQNNGV. The CDR3 nucleotides are TGTGCCAGCAGCTTAGACGGTTGGTCCAATTACTATGGCTACACCTTC. It is translated as CASSLDGWSNYYGYTF.

This clone was counted between two and nine times. The gene calls are TRBV7-8 and TRBJ1-2; unclear D gene. Germline loops: CDR1 SGHVS, CDR2 FQNEAQ. The CDR3 runs to 13 residues. V lost 8 bases to trimming and J lost 0 bases, with 10 bases between them. CDR3 loop: CASPRVTNYGYTF. In DNA, the CDR3 is TGTGCCAGCCCCCGAGTCACTAACTATGGCTACACCTTC.

The J gene is TRBJ1-2, the V gene TRBV18; D possibly corresponds to TRBD1 (6 bases). CDR1 KGHSH and CDR2 LQKENI come from the germline V gene. This CDR3 comprises 14 residues. Trimming took off 6 bases at V and 5 bases at J, with 16 bases between the two ends. As DNA, the CDR3 is TGTGCCAGCTCGGTTCAGGGGCCGGGGTATGGCTACACCTTC. Its translation: CASSVQGPGYGYTF.

The DNA of the CDR3 is TGCGCCAGCAGCCAAGCAGCGGGAAGAGTGGATACGCAGTATTTT. Its translation: CASSQAAGRVDTQYF. The genes are TRBV4-3 and TRBJ2-3; 7 bases line up with TRBD2. CDR1 is LGHNA, CDR2 YSLEER, per germline. J was trimmed by 6 bases and V by 1 base; bases with no gene match: 7. The CDR3 has 15 residues.

V usage is TRBV5-1 and J usage is TRBJ1-2; 8 bases map to TRBD1. This CDR3 has 14 residues. J was trimmed by 8 bases and V by 4 bases; bases with no gene match: 10. Per germline, CDR1 SGHRS and CDR2 YFSETQ. The CDR3 region has the DNA TGCGCCAGCAGCCTCCGACAGGGGTTGGGGGGCTACACCTTC. It specifies CASSLRQGLGGYTF.

A single count supports this clone. The chain couples TRBV4-2 to TRBJ2-3; D remains ambiguous. This CDR3 has 15 residues. Germline values: CDR1 LGHNA, CDR2 YNFKEQ. V was cut by 4 bases and J by 2 bases, with 13 bases left in between. CDR3 sequence: CASSPGGPNTDTQYF. The CDR3 DNA reads as TGTGCCAGCAGCCCCGGTGGGCCCAACACAGATACGCAGTATTTT.

In its sample, this clone was seen a few times. The chain joins TRBV7-9 to TRBJ1-2; D is possibly TRBD1 (5 bases). V lost 4 bases and J 3 bases, leaving 9 bases between the germline ends. This CDR3 has 13 amino acids. CDR1 is SEHNR, CDR2 FQNEAQ, per germline (reference sequence). The DNA for the CDR3 is TGTGCCAGCAGCTACGGACAAGACTATGGCTACACCTTC. It specifies CASSYGQDYGYTF.

This clone came up a few times. The V gene is TRBV9, the J gene TRBJ2-5, with 14 bases matching TRBD2. Germline V gene sequence: CDR1 SGDLS, CDR2 YYNGEE. V lost 4 bases, J lost 5 bases, and 10 bases stayed unmatched. This CDR3 spans 17 amino acids. In nucleotides, the CDR3 is TGTGCCAGCAGCCCAGGGACTAGCGGGGGCCGGGGGGAGACCCAGTACTTC. It is translated as CASSPGTSGGRGETQYF. The full variable domain, with the rest looked up from reference TRBV9 and TRBJ2-5, is DSGVTQTPKHLITATGQRVTLRCSPRSGDLSVYWYQQSLDQGLQFLIQYYNGEERAKGNILERFSAQQFPDLHSELNLSSLELGDSALYFCASSPGTSGGRGETQYFGPGTRLLVL.

The chain combines TRBV9 with TRBJ1-1; D is undetermined. The V end was cut by 6 bases, the J end by 5 bases, with 11 bases between. The germline V gene has CDR1 SGDLS and CDR2 YYNGEE. This CDR3 is built from 12 residues. CDR3 bases: TGTGCCAGCAAAGATGACGGGACTGAAGCTTTCTTT. The encoded protein is CASKDDGTEAFF.

This clone came up a few times. This chain joins TRBV5-1 and TRBJ1-6; 7 nucleotides agree with TRBD1. V was pared by 4 bases and J by 3 bases, with 4 bases of the junction left unmatched. The germline gives CDR1 SGHRS, CDR2 YFSETQ. CDR3 size: 15 residues. The CDR3 region has the DNA TGCGCCAGCAGCACGGGACAGCACTATAATTCACCCCTCCACTTT. Protein sequence: CASSTGQHYNSPLHF.

The rearrangement joins TRBV18 to TRBJ2-7, with 7 bases identical to TRBD2. Germline CDR1 reads KGHSH; CDR2 reads LQKENI. J gave up 4 bases and V 5 bases, and 5 bases lay outside the gene matches. The CDR3 contains 13 residues. The CDR3 reads CASSMSGVYEQYF. The CDR3, as DNA: TGTGCCAGCTCAATGAGCGGGGTATACGAGCAGTACTTC.

This chain joins TRBV5-5 and TRBJ2-7, with 8 bases fitting TRBD1. This CDR3 contains 16 residues. With 0 bases clipped from V and 2 bases from J, the junction kept 7 bases outside the gene matches. CDR1 is SGHKS, CDR2 YYEKEE, per germline (reference sequence). The CDR3 is CASSLVGGRGPYEQYF. The CDR3 bases are TGTGCCAGCAGCTTGGTCGGGGGCAGGGGGCCCTACGAGCAGTACTTC.

The CDR3 sequence is CASSVGQRGGGNEQFF. The CDR3 DNA reads as TGTGCCAGCAGCGTAGGCCAGCGGGGAGGGGGCAATGAGCAGTTCTTC. This chain uses TRBV9 with TRBJ2-1, with TRBD2 as a possible D gene (7 bases). Germline V gene lookup returns CDR1 SGDLS and CDR2 YYNGEE. The CDR3 extends over 16 amino acids. V lost 0 bases to trimming and J lost 6 bases, with 16 bases between them.

This clone was seen a single time. The rearrangement uses TRBV19 and TRBJ2-7; 7 bases agree with TRBD1. Germline trimming cut 4 bases from V and 3 bases from J; bases unmatched to any gene: 6. CDR1 and CDR2 from the germline V gene are LNHDA and SQIVND (reference sequence). The CDR3 is 14 residues long. The CDR3 bases are TGTGCCAGTAGTACCTCCGGGACAGTCTACGAGCAGTACTTC. Translated: CASSTSGTVYEQYF.

This chain connects TRBV28 to TRBJ1-2; D may be TRBD1 (5 bases). Per the germline V gene, CDR1 is MDHEN and CDR2 is SYDVKM. CDR3 size: 20 residues. The V end was cut by 2 bases, the J end by 4 bases, with 29 bases between. CDR3 nucleotides: TGTGCCAGCAGTTTAGGGCCGAGATTCTATAGGTACGGGGGATTCTATGGCTACACCTTC. The encoded protein is CASSLGPRFYRYGGFYGYTF.

V and J are TRBV9 and TRBJ2-5; D is perhaps TRBD1 (5 bases). The last part of the DNA fits TRBJ2-7 better; the J call may be wrong. The CDR3 is made up of 14 amino acids. Germline V gives CDR1 SGDLS, CDR2 YYNGEE. In DNA form, the CDR3 reads TGTGCCAGCAGCGTAGGGCAGGGAACCCACGAGCAGTACTTC. The encoded protein is CASSVGQGTHEQYF.

The chain is built from TRBV29-1 and TRBJ1-2; D is uncertain. This CDR3 has 16 residues. Germline V lookup: CDR1 SQVTM, CDR2 ANQGSEA. Trimming took off 1 base at V and 1 base at J, with 16 bases between the two ends. The DNA of the CDR3 is TGCAGCGTTGAAGCACCTCTAGACTTCTTTAACTATGGCTACACCTTC. This translates into CSVEAPLDFFNYGYTF. Based on the CDR3 plus reference TRBV29-1 and TRBJ1-2, the full variable domain is SAVISQKPSRDICQRGTSLTIQCQVDSQVTMMFWYRQQPGQSLTLIATANQGSEATYESGFVIDKFPISRPNLTFSTLTVSNMSPEDSSIYLCSVEAPLDFFNYGYTFGSGTRLTVV.

The chain employs TRBV19 and TRBJ1-1, with D perhaps matching TRBD1 (6 bases). The CDR3 spans 13 residues. Trimming pared 8 bases from V and 1 base from J, leaving 11 bases between. The germline V gene encodes CDR1 LNHDA and CDR2 SQIVND (reference sequence). The chain's CDR3 is CASLQGQNTEAFF. In nucleotides, the CDR3 is TGTGCCAGTCTCCAGGGACAGAACACTGAAGCTTTCTTT.

This chain joins TRBV29-1 and TRBJ2-1; 11 bases line up with TRBD2. Germline V gene sequence: CDR1 SQVTM, CDR2 ANQGSEA. CDR3 length: 18 residues. Germline trimming cut 6 bases from V and 4 bases from J; bases unmatched to any gene: 17. CDR3 coding DNA: TGCAGCGTCCACCCGGAAGGTCTAGCGGGGGGAGAGTACAATGAGCAGTTCTTC. Translated, it gives CSVHPEGLAGGEYNEQFF.

This chain uses TRBV5-1 with TRBJ1-1, with D possibly matching TRBD1 (6 bases). V lost 0 bases and J 5 bases, leaving 17 bases between the germline ends. The CDR3 covers 16 residues. Germline loops: CDR1 SGHRS, CDR2 YFSETQ. CDR3 protein: CASSLVGGRVGTEAFF. CDR3 DNA sequence: TGCGCCAGCAGCTTGGTCGGGGGGCGGGTTGGTACTGAAGCTTTCTTT.